A selection of T cell receptor beta chains follows, all from one sample in a study of T-cell memory formation after mild COVID-19. Each CDR3 protein is one row after TCRdb ran MiXCR on the 5' RACE reads. Of around 310,000 distinct CDR3 sequences listed, 20% to 25% are singletons. The specimen sequenced was PBMCs or a T cell subset sorted from them (not recorded which). The receptors were sampled from a man between 18 and 35 years old who had mild COVID-19 (a few samples of this study predate the infection). Cell type and time point are not known. Each CDR3 is given with its conserved first and last residue. The D gene is left open where the match is weak. Some rows mark clone size as missing; the rest say once, few, many or name a class of expanded clone.

d_call j_call v_call clone_size cdr3_aa cdr3_nt
. TRBJ2-2 TRBV24-1 . CATSAGQNTGELFF TGTGCCACCAGTGCCGGGCAGAACACCGGGGAGCTGTTTTTT
. TRBJ2-2 TRBV29-1 . CSAQQGTGTGELFF TGCAGCGCCCAACAGGGTACGGGAACCGGGGAGCTGTTTTTT
TRBD2 TRBJ2-1 TRBV18 . CASSRTLAGAYNEQFF TGTGCCAGCTCCCGTACACTAGCGGGGGCCTACAATGAGCAGTTCTTC
. TRBJ2-1 TRBV29-1 . CSVVSDGNYNEQFF TGCAGCGTTGTGTCGGACGGAAACTACAATGAGCAGTTCTTC
TRBD1 TRBJ2-3 TRBV4-1 many CASSRPGQRLRRDTQYF TGCGCCAGCAGCCGACCGGGACAGAGACTTCGTAGAGATACGCAGTATTTT
. TRBJ1-2 TRBV20-1 few CSAYKDGDYGYTF TGCAGTGCTTACAAGGACGGGGACTATGGCTACACCTTC
TRBD1 TRBJ2-5 TRBV7-9 few CASSPRDRAQETQYF TGTGCCAGCAGCCCCCGGGACAGGGCGCAAGAGACCCAGTACTTC
. TRBJ1-1 TRBV10-3 . CAISQQRTEAFF TGTGCCATCAGCCAACAGCGCACTGAAGCTTTCTTT
TRBD2 TRBJ2-1 TRBV6-5 . CASRRRGGAGYNEQFF TGTGCCAGCAGGCGTCGCGGGGGGGCGGGATACAATGAGCAGTTCTTC
TRBD1 TRBJ1-3 TRBV5-4 . CASSLGTGGGRGNTIYF TGTGCCAGCAGCTTGGGGACAGGGGGCGGCCGTGGAAACACCATATATTTT
. TRBJ2-6 TRBV4-1 . CASSQSTTGANVLTF TGCGCCAGCAGCCAATCGACAACTGGGGCCAACGTCCTGACTTTC
. TRBJ2-5 TRBV5-1 few CASSLGLAMETQYF TGCGCCAGCAGCTTGGGCCTAGCGATGGAGACCCAGTACTTC
. TRBJ2-2 TRBV10-3 many CAIRETGELFF TGTGCCATCAGGGAAACCGGGGAGCTGTTTTTT
TRBD2 TRBJ2-3 TRBV7-8 many CASSARGGTDTQYF TGTGCCAGCAGCGCCCGGGGGGGCACAGATACGCAGTATTTT
. TRBJ1-6 TRBV29-1 few CSAGEGGNSPLHF TGCAGCGCCGGAGAGGGGGGAAATTCACCCCTCCACTTT
TRBD1 TRBJ2-5 TRBV7-6 . CASSHGTGGTQYF TGTGCCAGCAGCCACGGGACAGGTGGGACCCAGTACTTC
. TRBJ2-4 TRBV18 . CASSPVGDRGKNIQYF TGTGCCAGCTCACCAGTCGGGGACCGGGGGAAAAACATTCAGTACTTC
. TRBJ2-3 TRBV2 few CASSEGLGGGLTDTQYF TGTGCCAGCAGTGAAGGTCTTGGAGGGGGGCTTACAGATACGCAGTATTTT
TRBD1 TRBJ1-2 TRBV7-2 few CASSLADREYGYTF TGTGCCAGCAGCTTAGCGGACAGGGAATATGGCTACACCTTC
. TRBJ2-3 TRBV5-1 . CASSSDLGDTQYF TGCGCCAGCAGCTCGGACCTAGGTGATACGCAGTATTTT
TRBD1 TRBJ1-1 TRBV7-9 . CASSLSGGGVTEAFF TGTGCCAGCAGCTTGTCAGGGGGCGGGGTCACTGAAGCTTTCTTT
. TRBJ1-3 TRBV12-3/TRBV12-4 . CASSFGGSENTIYF TGTGCCAGCAGTTTCGGGGGGTCCGAAAACACCATATATTTT
. TRBJ1-6 TRBV12-5 . CASGPEFNSPLHF TGTGCTAGTGGGCCCGAATTTAATTCACCCCTCCACTTT
. TRBJ1-1 TRBV7-8 once CASSLVYRNTEAFF TGTGCCAGCAGCTTAGTGTACCGGAACACTGAAGCTTTCTTT